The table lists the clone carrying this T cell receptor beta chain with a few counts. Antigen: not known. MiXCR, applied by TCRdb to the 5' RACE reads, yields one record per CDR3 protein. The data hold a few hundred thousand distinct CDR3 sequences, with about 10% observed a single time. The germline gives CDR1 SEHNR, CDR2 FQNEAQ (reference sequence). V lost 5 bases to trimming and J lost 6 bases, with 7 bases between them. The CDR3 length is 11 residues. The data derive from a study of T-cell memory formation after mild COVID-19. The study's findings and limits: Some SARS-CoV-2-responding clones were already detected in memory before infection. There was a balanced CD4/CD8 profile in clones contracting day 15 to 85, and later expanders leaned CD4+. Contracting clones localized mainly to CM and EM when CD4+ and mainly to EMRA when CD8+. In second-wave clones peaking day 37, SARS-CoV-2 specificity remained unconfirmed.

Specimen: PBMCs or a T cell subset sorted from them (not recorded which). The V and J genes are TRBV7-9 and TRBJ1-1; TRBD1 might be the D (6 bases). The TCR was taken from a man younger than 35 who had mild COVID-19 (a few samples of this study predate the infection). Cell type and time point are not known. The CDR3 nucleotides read TGTGCCAGCAGCAGGACAGCTGAAGCTTTCTTT. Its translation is CASSRTAEAFF.